This is a list of T cell receptor beta chains from one sample in a study of blood T cells in healthy people across ages. TCRdb itself ran the 5' RACE reads through MiXCR, one entry per CDR3 protein. The sample carries 600,000 or so distinct CDR3 sequences, more than 20% recorded once. The sample consisted of blood. The receptors were gathered from a man aged 65 to 79 in good health. Both conserved end residues are part of each CDR3. The order of the fields is J gene, D gene, clone size, V gene, CDR3 DNA, CDR3 protein. The D gene is left open where the match is weak. The size field is filled for only some rows; it gives once, few, many or a size class.

J gene: TRBJ2-5
D gene: .
clone size: .
V gene: TRBV29-1
CDR3 DNA: TGCAGCGTTGGGGAAAACCAAGAGACCCAGTACTTC
CDR3 protein: CSVGENQETQYF

J gene: TRBJ2-1
D gene: TRBD2
clone size: many
V gene: TRBV25-1
CDR3 DNA: TGTGCCAGCAAGGGAGGGAGCTCCTACAATGAGCAGTTCTTC
CDR3 protein: CASKGGSSYNEQFF

J gene: TRBJ2-5
D gene: TRBD2
clone size: .
V gene: TRBV19
CDR3 DNA: TGTGCCAGTAGTGACTCGAGCGGGAGGGGGGAGACCCAGTACTTC
CDR3 protein: CASSDSSGRGETQYF

J gene: TRBJ1-2
D gene: .
clone size: few
V gene: TRBV7-2
CDR3 DNA: TGTGCCAGCAGCTTAGATAGGGAAAGTGGCTACACCTTC
CDR3 protein: CASSLDRESGYTF

J gene: TRBJ1-2
D gene: TRBD1
clone size: few
V gene: TRBV20-1
CDR3 DNA: TGCAGTGCTAGGGACCCGACAGGGGTGAGGGGCTACACCTTC
CDR3 protein: CSARDPTGVRGYTF

J gene: TRBJ2-3
D gene: TRBD2
clone size: .
V gene: TRBV9
CDR3 DNA: TGTGCCAGCAGCGTAGGGAATAGCGGGAGCCCCGATACGCAGTATTTT
CDR3 protein: CASSVGNSGSPDTQYF

J gene: TRBJ2-3
D gene: TRBD2
clone size: .
V gene: TRBV5-1
CDR3 DNA: TGCGCCAGCAGCTCGCAAACTAGCGGGAGTAGGGATACGCAGTATTTT
CDR3 protein: CASSSQTSGSRDTQYF

J gene: TRBJ1-4
D gene: TRBD1
clone size: .
V gene: TRBV29-1
CDR3 DNA: TGCAGCGTTGTCGGACAGGGGTATGAAAAACTGTTTTTT
CDR3 protein: CSVVGQGYEKLFF

J gene: TRBJ2-3
D gene: .
clone size: .
V gene: TRBV2
CDR3 DNA: TGTGCCAGCTCGGGTAGGGTTTTCGATACGCAGTATTTT
CDR3 protein: CASSGRVFDTQYF

J gene: TRBJ2-5
D gene: TRBD1
clone size: .
V gene: TRBV28
CDR3 DNA: TGTGCCAGCAGTTACCAGGGGGCTGGGAAAGAGACCCAGTACTTC
CDR3 protein: CASSYQGAGKETQYF

J gene: TRBJ2-1
D gene: .
clone size: .
V gene: TRBV28
CDR3 DNA: TGTGCCAGCGGTCGAGGGGGTCAATATGATGAGCAGTTCTTC
CDR3 protein: CASGRGGQYDEQFF

J gene: TRBJ2-5
D gene: TRBD2
clone size: few
V gene: TRBV29-1
CDR3 DNA: TGCAGCGTTGGAGGACTAGCGGGAGTTCGGGGCCAAGAGACCCAGTACTTC
CDR3 protein: CSVGGLAGVRGQETQYF

J gene: TRBJ1-1
D gene: .
clone size: once
V gene: TRBV18
CDR3 DNA: TGTGCCAGCTCACCACCTAAAGGGTATTCTGAAGCTTTCTTT
CDR3 protein: CASSPPKGYSEAFF

J gene: TRBJ2-5
D gene: TRBD2
clone size: .
V gene: TRBV5-1
CDR3 DNA: TGCGCCAGCAGCCCCTCGTGGACTAGCGACCAAGAGACCCAGTACTTC
CDR3 protein: CASSPSWTSDQETQYF

J gene: TRBJ2-5
D gene: TRBD2
clone size: .
V gene: TRBV12-3/TRBV12-4
CDR3 DNA: TGTGCCAGCAGTTCCTCCGGGGGGTCCTACGTTGAGCAGTACTTC
CDR3 protein: CASSSSGGSYVEQYF

J gene: TRBJ2-7
D gene: TRBD2
clone size: .
V gene: TRBV20-1
CDR3 DNA: TGCAGTGCTCGCCCGACTAGCGGGCCCTACGAGCAGTACTTC
CDR3 protein: CSARPTSGPYEQYF

J gene: TRBJ2-4
D gene: .
clone size: .
V gene: TRBV25-1
CDR3 DNA: TGTGCCAGCAGCGTAAGACAGCTAGCCAAAAACATTCAGTACTTC
CDR3 protein: CASSVRQLAKNIQYF

J gene: TRBJ2-1
D gene: .
clone size: .
V gene: TRBV9
CDR3 DNA: TGTGCCAGCAGCGTAGTCTGGTACAATGAGCAGTTCTTC
CDR3 protein: CASSVVWYNEQFF

J gene: TRBJ2-1
D gene: .
clone size: .
V gene: TRBV7-3
CDR3 DNA: TGTGCCAGCAGCTTAGGACTACCCAACAATGAGCAGTTCTTC
CDR3 protein: CASSLGLPNNEQFF

J gene: TRBJ2-5
D gene: TRBD2
clone size: .
V gene: TRBV6-2/TRBV6-3
CDR3 DNA: TGTGCCAGCAACCTAGCGGGAGGGCCCTCAGAGACCCAGTACTTC
CDR3 protein: CASNLAGGPSETQYF

J gene: TRBJ1-1
D gene: .
clone size: few
V gene: TRBV6-1
CDR3 DNA: TGTGCCAGCAGTGAGGTCGGGTACTCCACTGAAGCTTTCTTT
CDR3 protein: CASSEVGYSTEAFF

J gene: TRBJ2-7
D gene: .
clone size: once
V gene: TRBV7-8
CDR3 DNA: TGTGCCAGCAGCTTAGACCTAGCTAGGCACGAGCAGTACTTC
CDR3 protein: CASSLDLARHEQYF

J gene: TRBJ2-5
D gene: TRBD2
clone size: .
V gene: TRBV20-1
CDR3 DNA: TGCAGTGCTAGAGATCTCAAGGGAGGGCCGTCAGAGACCCAGTACTTC
CDR3 protein: CSARDLKGGPSETQYF

J gene: TRBJ1-1
D gene: .
clone size: few
V gene: TRBV5-1
CDR3 DNA: TGCGCCAGCAGCCTGACAGCCCAGAACACTGAAGCTTTCTTT
CDR3 protein: CASSLTAQNTEAFF

J gene: TRBJ1-1
D gene: .
clone size: .
V gene: TRBV5-6
CDR3 DNA: TGTGCCAGCAGCTTGGCATTGGGCACTGAAGCTTTCTTT
CDR3 protein: CASSLALGTEAFF

J gene: TRBJ2-7
D gene: .
clone size: .
V gene: TRBV29-1
CDR3 DNA: TGTAGCGTCGAGAGTGGTGTGGACGAGCAGTACTTC
CDR3 protein: CSVESGVDEQYF

J gene: TRBJ2-5
D gene: TRBD2
clone size: few
V gene: TRBV5-1
CDR3 DNA: TGCGCCAGCAGCTTGGTGGGAGGGCCGAAGACCCAGTACTTC
CDR3 protein: CASSLVGGPKTQYF

J gene: TRBJ2-7
D gene: TRBD2
clone size: .
V gene: TRBV29-1
CDR3 DNA: TGCAGCGTTTCTGCTAGCGGGAGCTCCTACGAGCAGTACTTC
CDR3 protein: CSVSASGSSYEQYF

J gene: TRBJ2-1
D gene: .
clone size: few
V gene: TRBV7-2
CDR3 DNA: TGTGCCAGCAGCTCGATAGCGGTCTCCTACAATGAGCAGTTCTTC
CDR3 protein: CASSSIAVSYNEQFF

J gene: TRBJ2-6
D gene: TRBD2
clone size: .
V gene: TRBV25-1
CDR3 DNA: TGTGCCAGCGCCCCCAGAGCGGGAAAAAGCTCTGGGGCCAACGTCCTGACTTTC
CDR3 protein: CASAPRAGKSSGANVLTF

J gene: TRBJ2-1
D gene: TRBD1
clone size: few
V gene: TRBV2
CDR3 DNA: TGTGCCAGCAGTGAATCGGGACAGGGAAATGAGCAGTTCTTC
CDR3 protein: CASSESGQGNEQFF

J gene: TRBJ2-7
D gene: TRBD2
clone size: few
V gene: TRBV6-2/TRBV6-3
CDR3 DNA: TGTGCCAGCAGGCGAGCGGGGGATTTCTACGAGCAGTACTTC
CDR3 protein: CASRRAGDFYEQYF

J gene: TRBJ1-2
D gene: .
clone size: .
V gene: TRBV9
CDR3 DNA: TGTGCCAGCGGTACAAGAGGGGCAGCGGGGGGCTACACCTTC
CDR3 protein: CASGTRGAAGGYTF

J gene: TRBJ2-5
D gene: TRBD1
clone size: many
V gene: TRBV6-5
CDR3 DNA: TGTGCCAGCAGTGAGGGGGCAGGTGAGACCCAGTACTTC
CDR3 protein: CASSEGAGETQYF

J gene: TRBJ1-1
D gene: .
clone size: .
V gene: TRBV7-6
CDR3 DNA: TGTGCCAGCAGCTTAGATAAGGACAGTATGAACACTGAAGCTTTCTTT
CDR3 protein: CASSLDKDSMNTEAFF

J gene: TRBJ2-1
D gene: TRBD2
clone size: .
V gene: TRBV7-9
CDR3 DNA: TGTGCCAGCAGCCCTGAAAGCGGGAGTAAAGATGAGCAGTTCTTC
CDR3 protein: CASSPESGSKDEQFF

J gene: TRBJ2-5
D gene: .
clone size: .
V gene: TRBV20-1
CDR3 DNA: TGCAGTGCTAGTGCCAGACAAGAGACCCAGTACTTC
CDR3 protein: CSASARQETQYF

J gene: TRBJ2-7
D gene: TRBD1
clone size: .
V gene: TRBV9
CDR3 DNA: TGTGCCAGCAGCGTGGGAGCAGGACAGGGAACCTACGAGCAGTACTTC
CDR3 protein: CASSVGAGQGTYEQYF

J gene: TRBJ1-1
D gene: .
clone size: few
V gene: TRBV20-1
CDR3 DNA: TGCAGTGCTAGGCGGGGTAGGACTGAAGCTTTCTTT
CDR3 protein: CSARRGRTEAFF

J gene: TRBJ2-7
D gene: .
clone size: few
V gene: TRBV7-9
CDR3 DNA: TGTGCCAGCAGCTCCAACTGCGAGCAGTACTTC
CDR3 protein: CASSSNCEQYF

J gene: TRBJ2-7
D gene: .
clone size: few
V gene: TRBV10-3
CDR3 DNA: TGTGCCATCAGTGAGTCGATAGGGGGCTACGAGCAGTACTTC
CDR3 protein: CAISESIGGYEQYF

J gene: TRBJ2-3
D gene: TRBD2
clone size: few
V gene: TRBV4-1
CDR3 DNA: TGCGCCAGCAGCCACGGGACTAGCGCAGATACGCAGTATTTT
CDR3 protein: CASSHGTSADTQYF

J gene: TRBJ1-1
D gene: TRBD1
clone size: .
V gene: TRBV6-2/TRBV6-3
CDR3 DNA: TGTGCCAGCAGTCCAGGGGGCCCAAACACTGAAGCTTTCTTT
CDR3 protein: CASSPGGPNTEAFF

J gene: TRBJ2-2
D gene: TRBD1
clone size: .
V gene: TRBV18
CDR3 DNA: TGTGCCAGCTCACCTCAGGGGGCGAGGGACACCGGGGAGCTGTTTTTT
CDR3 protein: CASSPQGARDTGELFF

J gene: TRBJ2-1
D gene: .
clone size: .
V gene: TRBV20-1
CDR3 DNA: TGCAGTGCCACCACCACCAGCGGATACAATGAGCAGTTCTTC
CDR3 protein: CSATTTSGYNEQFF

J gene: TRBJ2-1
D gene: .
clone size: many
V gene: TRBV7-2
CDR3 DNA: TGTGCCAGCAGCCCCGGCGTGAGCTCCTACAATGAGCAGTTCTTC
CDR3 protein: CASSPGVSSYNEQFF

J gene: TRBJ2-5
D gene: TRBD2
clone size: many
V gene: TRBV20-1
CDR3 DNA: TGCAGTGCCCCACCCAGGACTAGCTTCGGCCAGTACTTC
CDR3 protein: CSAPPRTSFGQYF

J gene: TRBJ2-5
D gene: .
clone size: .
V gene: TRBV14
CDR3 DNA: TGTGCCAGCAGCCAAAGCGGGCCTGGGGAGACCCAGTACTTC
CDR3 protein: CASSQSGPGETQYF

J gene: TRBJ1-2
D gene: TRBD1
clone size: few
V gene: TRBV27
CDR3 DNA: TGTGCTAGCAGTTTATCCTACAGGGGTTCAGACTATGGCTACACCTTC
CDR3 protein: CASSLSYRGSDYGYTF